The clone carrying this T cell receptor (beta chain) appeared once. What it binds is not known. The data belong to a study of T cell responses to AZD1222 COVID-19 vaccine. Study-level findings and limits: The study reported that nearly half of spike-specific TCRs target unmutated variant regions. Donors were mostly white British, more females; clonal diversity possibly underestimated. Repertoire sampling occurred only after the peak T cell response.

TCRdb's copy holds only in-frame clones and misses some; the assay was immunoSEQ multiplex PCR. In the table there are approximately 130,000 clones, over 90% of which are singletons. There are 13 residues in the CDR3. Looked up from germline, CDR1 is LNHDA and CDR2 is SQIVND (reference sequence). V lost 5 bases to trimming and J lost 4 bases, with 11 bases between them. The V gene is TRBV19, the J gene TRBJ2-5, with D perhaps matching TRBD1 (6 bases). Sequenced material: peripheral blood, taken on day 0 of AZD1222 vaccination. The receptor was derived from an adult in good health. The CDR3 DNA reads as TGTGCCAGTAGTGGGCAGGGGCGAGAGACCCAGTACTTC. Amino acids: CASSGQGRETQYF.